The 31 T cell receptor beta chains listed next were all sequenced from one sample in a study of T cells in localized non-small cell lung cancer. Data came from immunoSEQ multiplex PCR; TCRdb stores just in-frame clones and leaves some out. The table lists approximately 30,000 clones, approximately 93% of them singletons. The input for sequencing was peripheral blood, taken before any cancer treatment. The source is a female donor older than 55 with stage I lung adenocarcinoma.

This clone showed up just a few times. The V gene is TRBV19, the J gene TRBJ1-1; 8 positions agree with TRBD1. The CDR3 is 15 residues long. The V gene's germline CDR1 is LNHDA and CDR2 SQIVND (reference sequence). Unmatched junction bases numbered 8, after V lost 3 bases and J lost 5 bases. The CDR3 bases are TGTGCCAGTAGTATCTTGGGGCAGGGGGCGACTGAAGCTTTCTTT. Protein sequence: CASSILGQGATEAFF.

The V gene is TRBV18, the J gene TRBJ1-4; 9 positions agree with TRBD1. J was trimmed by 4 bases and V by 3 bases; bases with no gene match: 6. Germline loops: CDR1 KGHSH, CDR2 LQKENI. There are 16 residues in the CDR3. The CDR3 here is CASSPGTGKNNEKLFF. CDR3 DNA sequence: TGTGCCAGCTCACCCGGGACAGGGAAAAATAATGAAAAACTGTTTTTT.

The J gene is TRBJ2-1, the V gene TRBV4-3; unclear D gene. The germline V gene encodes CDR1 LGHNA and CDR2 YSLEER. V lost 0 bases, J lost 0 bases, and 12 bases lay in between. The CDR3 contains 17 residues. CDR3 bases: TGCGCCAGCAGCCAAGAGGTCCCGGGTAGCTCCTACAATGAGCAGTTCTTC. Amino acid sequence: CASSQEVPGSSYNEQFF.

This clone was seen just once. This sequence joins TRBV28 and TRBJ2-5; no definite D call. The CDR3 sequence is 11 residues long. The V and J ends lost 2 bases and 5 bases respectively, with 3 bases between them. In germline, CDR1 is MDHEN, CDR2 SYDVKM. The CDR3 loop reads CASSLEETQYF. Written as DNA, the CDR3 is TGTGCCAGCAGTTTAGAGGAGACCCAGTACTTC.

Written as DNA, the CDR3 is TGTGCCAGCAGCATTACTAGCGGGGGACGCGGATACGAGCAGTACTTC. As protein: CASSITSGGRGYEQYF. This chain connects TRBV5-4 to TRBJ2-7; TRBD2 agrees at 11 bases. The CDR3 has 16 residues. The germline V gene has CDR1 SGHNT and CDR2 YYREEE (reference sequence). With 4 bases clipped from V and 4 bases from J, the junction kept 10 bases outside the gene matches. Drawing the rest from reference TRBV5-4 and TRBJ2-7, the complete variable domain is ETGVTQSPTHLIKTRGQQVTLRCSSQSGHNTVSWYQQALGQGPQFIFQYYREEENGRGNFPPRFSGLQFPNYSSELNVNALELDDSALYLCASSITSGGRGYEQYFGPGTRLTVT.

The chain employs TRBV18 and TRBJ1-2; no clear D. Germline assignment: CDR1 KGHSH and CDR2 LQKENI. The CDR3 totals 16 residues. Between the trimmed V and J ends, which lost 4 bases and 1 base, there was a span of 16 bases. The CDR3 loop is CASSRGGIEINYGYTF. CDR3 sequence (DNA): TGTGCCAGCTCACGAGGAGGGATTGAGATTAACTATGGCTACACCTTC.

This chain connects TRBV6-6 to TRBJ1-2; TRBD1 aligns across 9 bases. Trimming at V came to 3 bases and at J to 2 bases, leaving 4 bases not matched to a gene. The CDR3 is 15 amino acids. Germline CDR1 is MNHNY and CDR2 is SVGAGI (reference sequence). The chain's CDR3 is CASSYATGGNYGYTF. The DNA of the CDR3 is TGTGCCAGCAGTTATGCGACAGGGGGGAACTATGGCTACACCTTC.

The chain combines TRBV18 with TRBJ1-2, with 9 bases identical to TRBD1. Losses at the gene ends were 0 bases for V and 8 bases for J; bases not matched to a gene: 4. The CDR3 loop spans 14 amino acids. Germline V gene data show CDR1 as KGHSH and CDR2 as LQKENI. The CDR3, as DNA: TGTGCCAGCTCACCACCCGACAGGGGGAGCGGCTACACCTTC. It yields the protein CASSPPDRGSGYTF.

This chain joins TRBV28 and TRBJ2-1; 13 nucleotides line up with TRBD2. Trimming at V came to 6 bases and at J to 6 bases, leaving 5 bases not matched to a gene. This CDR3 comprises 15 residues. Germline V gives CDR1 MDHEN, CDR2 SYDVKM. The CDR3 sequence is CASSQGLAGINEQFF. In DNA form, the CDR3 reads TGTGCCAGCAGCCAGGGACTAGCGGGGATCAATGAGCAGTTCTTC.

Here the CDR3 DNA reads TGTGCCAGCAGCGGGGCGGGTGGGGACCGAAACTATGGCTACACCTTC. Amino acid sequence: CASSGAGGDRNYGYTF. V gene TRBV2 combines with J gene TRBJ1-2; maybe TRBD1 (5 bases). CDR3 length: 16 residues. Trimming took off 6 bases at V and 2 bases at J, with 19 bases between the two ends. CDR1 and CDR2 from the germline V gene are SNHLY and FYNNEI.

This chain connects TRBV18 to TRBJ2-7, with D perhaps TRBD1 (6 bases). The V and J ends lost 3 bases and 3 bases respectively, with 12 bases between them. CDR1 and CDR2 from the germline V gene are KGHSH and LQKENI. The CDR3 covers 14 residues. The CDR3 DNA follows: TGTGCCAGCTCACCGGACGGACAGCTCTACGAGCAGTACTTC. It translates to CASSPDGQLYEQYF.

This chain joins TRBV29-1 and TRBJ2-4; D is perhaps TRBD1 (6 bases). V lost 7 bases, J lost 7 bases, and 14 bases lay in between. The V gene's germline CDR1 is SQVTM and CDR2 ANQGSEA. This CDR3 has 12 residues. The CDR3 here is CSATTGANIQYF. The CDR3 region has the DNA TGCAGCGCAACGACAGGAGCGAACATTCAGTACTTC.

The J gene is TRBJ2-5, the V gene TRBV6-4; no definite D call. The V and J ends lost 4 bases and 5 bases respectively, with 17 bases between them. This CDR3 spans 15 amino acids. Looked up from germline, CDR1 is MRHNA and CDR2 is SNTAGT. The CDR3 spells CASSVSVFSSETQYF. The DNA for the CDR3 is TGTGCCAGCAGTGTCTCGGTATTTAGCAGCGAGACCCAGTACTTC.

V usage is TRBV11-3 and J usage is TRBJ2-1; 8 bases match TRBD1. This CDR3 has 16 residues. CDR1 SGHNT and CDR2 YENEEA come from the germline V gene. Trimming took 3 bases from V and 4 from J; bases not matched to a gene: 8. The CDR3 nucleotides are TGTGCCAGCAGCTTGGCCGGGACAGGCTCGTACAATGAGCAGTTCTTC. Protein sequence: CASSLAGTGSYNEQFF. The whole variable domain, remainder taken from reference TRBV11-3 and TRBJ2-1, is EAGVVQSPRYKIIEKKQPVAFWCNPISGHNTLYWYLQNLGQGPELLIRYENEEAVDDSQLPKDRFSAERLKGVDSTLKIQPAELGDSAVYLCASSLAGTGSYNEQFFGPGTRLTVL.

Relative to its sample, this clone is large. The chain joins TRBV7-9 to TRBJ1-4; 7 positions agree with TRBD1. The CDR3 extends over 14 amino acids. Trimming took 5 bases from V and 7 from J; bases not matched to a gene: 7. Germline values: CDR1 SEHNR, CDR2 FQNEAQ (reference sequence). The CDR3 spells CASSHMDRSEKLFF. The CDR3 coding sequence is TGTGCCAGCAGCCATATGGACAGGAGTGAAAAACTGTTTTTT.

This sequence joins TRBV4-3 and TRBJ2-1; D uncertain. The CDR3 loop spans 15 amino acids. The ends were cut back, 0 bases at V and 4 bases at J, with 10 bases in the middle. The germline CDR1 and CDR2 sequences are LGHNA and YSLEER. The CDR3 reads CASSQERAGYNEQFF. CDR3 bases: TGCGCCAGCAGCCAAGAACGGGCAGGTTACAATGAGCAGTTCTTC.

The chain combines TRBV28 with TRBJ1-2, with TRBD1 matching over 7 bases. Trimming removed 6 bases from V and 5 bases from J; junction bases left unmatched: 9. From germline, CDR1 is MDHEN and CDR2 SYDVKM. CDR3 length: 14 residues. DNA of the CDR3: TGTGCCAGCAGCGAACAGGGGAGAGCTTATGGCTACACCTTC. Translating it yields CASSEQGRAYGYTF.

The chain couples TRBV5-6 to TRBJ2-7, with D perhaps matching TRBD2 (7 bases). The ends were cut back, 2 bases at V and 2 bases at J, with 11 bases in the middle. CDR3 length equals 14 residues. From germline, CDR1 is SGHDT and CDR2 YYEEEE. This CDR3 reads CASSLNGGPYEQYF. In DNA form, the CDR3 reads TGTGCCAGCAGCTTAAACGGGGGGCCCTACGAGCAGTACTTC.

This chain connects TRBV10-3 to TRBJ1-3; TRBD1 is a possible D gene (5 bases). The germline V gene has CDR1 ENHRY and CDR2 SYGVKD. V shed 6 bases and J shed 3 bases, with 9 bases lying between them. The CDR3 consists of 13 residues. DNA of the CDR3: TGTGCCATCAGCAGGGACGATGGAAACACCATATATTTT. It translates to CAISRDDGNTIYF.

The CDR3 sequence is CASSGDRERYEQYV. The CDR3 nucleotides are TGTGCCAGCAGCGGGGACAGGGAAAGGTACGAGCAGTACGTC. This sequence joins TRBV11-2 and TRBJ2-7; TRBD1 matches 9 bases. This CDR3 is built from 14 residues. From germline, CDR1 is SGHAT and CDR2 FQNNGV. With 5 bases clipped from V and 4 bases from J, the junction kept 6 bases outside the gene matches.

The chain has TRBV28 and TRBJ1-5; TRBD1 aligns across 9 bases. J was trimmed by 1 base and V by 6 bases; bases with no gene match: 4. This CDR3 has 15 amino acids. CDR1 and CDR2 (germline): MDHEN, SYDVKM. CDR3 sequence reads: CASSRDRVSNQPQHF. The CDR3 nucleotides are TGTGCCAGCAGCAGGGACAGGGTGAGCAATCAGCCCCAGCATTTT.

The CDR3 DNA is TGCGCCAGCAGCTTTACAGGGGGCAGCTACGAGCAGTACTTC. Amino acids: CASSFTGGSYEQYF. This chain uses TRBV5-1 with TRBJ2-7; 9 positions agree with TRBD1. CDR3 length: 14 amino acids. CDR1 and CDR2 (germline): SGHRS, YFSETQ. With 2 bases clipped from V and 3 bases from J, the junction kept 3 bases outside the gene matches. The whole variable domain, remainder taken from reference TRBV5-1 and TRBJ2-7, is KAGVTQTPRYLIKTRGQQVTLSCSPISGHRSVSWYQQTPGQGLQFLFEYFSETQRNKGNFPGRFSGRQFSNSRSEMNVSTLELGDSALYLCASSFTGGSYEQYFGPGTRLTVT.

The chain links TRBV7-3 to TRBJ1-1; TRBD1 matches at 8 bases. The CDR3 runs 16 residues. V was pared by 0 bases and J by 0 bases, with 3 bases of the junction left unmatched. Germline V gene sequence: CDR1 SGHTA, CDR2 FQGTGA. CDR3 coding DNA: TGTGCCAGCAGCTTAACAAGGACAGGGATGAACACTGAAGCTTTCTTT. Translating gives CASSLTRTGMNTEAFF.

This clone is a singleton in its sample. The chain links TRBV6-4 to TRBJ2-1; D is perhaps TRBD2 (5 bases). CDR3 length equals 20 residues. V was shortened by 2 bases and J by 0 bases, with 23 bases between the two germline ends. Germline CDR1 and CDR2: MRHNA and SNTAGT. This CDR3 reads CASSDQYGETSLSSYNEQFF. CDR3 nucleotide sequence: TGTGCCAGCAGTGACCAATATGGGGAGACGAGCCTCAGCTCCTACAATGAGCAGTTCTTC.

This chain joins TRBV6-5 and TRBJ1-2; D gene uncertain. Germline CDR1 is MNHEY and CDR2 is SVGAGI. The germline V and J ends were trimmed by 11 bases and 8 bases, with 15 bases remaining between them. This CDR3 contains 11 residues. This CDR3 is CAACGVGGYTF. The CDR3 DNA sequence: TGTGCCGCCTGTGGGGTCGGCGGCTACACCTTC.

This clone appeared once. The chain uses TRBV18 and TRBJ1-1; D is undetermined. Germline CDR1 is KGHSH and CDR2 is LQKENI. The CDR3 runs 13 residues. The V end was cut by 2 bases, the J end by 0 bases, with 4 bases between. In DNA form, the CDR3 reads TGTGCCAGCTCACCATACATGAACACTGAAGCTTTCTTT. This translates into CASSPYMNTEAFF.

The V call is TRBV28, the J call TRBJ1-5; D is ambiguous. V lost 3 bases and J lost 1, with 10 bases in between. Looked up from germline, CDR1 is MDHEN and CDR2 is SYDVKM. This CDR3 is built from 15 residues. CDR3 protein: CASSLDGLSNQPQHF. CDR3 in DNA: TGTGCCAGCAGTTTGGACGGCTTAAGCAATCAGCCCCAGCATTTT.

This clone was observed once. The J gene is TRBJ1-2, the V gene TRBV30, with a tentative D call TRBD1 (5 bases). CDR1 is GTSNPN, CDR2 SVGIG, per germline (reference sequence). V was pared by 3 bases and J by 4 bases, with 21 bases between. This CDR3 region has 16 residues. The CDR3 coding sequence is TGTGCCTGGAGAAAAAGGGGAGCAGGACGGAGCTATGGCTACACCTTC. It translates to CAWRKRGAGRSYGYTF. Supplemented by reference TRBV30 and TRBJ1-2, the full variable domain reads SQTIHQWPATLVQPVGSPLSLECTVEGTSNPNLYWYRQAAGRGLQLLFYSVGIGQISSEVPQNLSASRPQDRQFILSSKKLLLSDSGFYLCAWRKRGAGRSYGYTFGSGTRLTVV.

This clone was observed a handful of times. CDR3 loop: CASSIDREDEAFF. DNA for the CDR3: TGTGCCAGTAGTATAGACCGGGAGGATGAAGCTTTCTTT. The chain has TRBV19 and TRBJ1-1, with D uncertain. The CDR3 is made up of 13 amino acids. The germline V gene has CDR1 LNHDA and CDR2 SQIVND (reference sequence). Trimming cost V 0 bases and J 7 bases, with 9 bases left between them. Combining the CDR3 with reference TRBV19 and TRBJ1-1 gives the whole variable domain DGGITQSPKYLFRKEGQNVTLSCEQNLNHDAMYWYRQDPGQGLRLIYYSQIVNDFQKGDIAEGYSVSREKKESFPLTVTSAQKNPTAFYLCASSIDREDEAFFGQGTRLTVV.

The V and J genes are TRBV6-5 and TRBJ2-7; 10 positions agree with TRBD1. CDR1 and CDR2 from the germline V gene are MNHEY and SVGAGI. The CDR3 consists of 14 residues. Trimming at V came to 6 bases and at J to 1 base, leaving 3 bases not matched to a gene. The CDR3 spells CASRRTGGSYEQYF. The CDR3 nucleotides read TGTGCCAGCAGACGGACAGGGGGTTCCTACGAGCAGTACTTC.

This chain links TRBV5-8 with TRBJ1-1; D ambiguous. With 4 bases removed from V and 5 bases from J, the gap between germline ends came to 9 bases. This CDR3 is 12 amino acids long. The germline V gene encodes CDR1 SGHTS and CDR2 YDEGEE. For the CDR3, the DNA is TGTGCCAGCAGCCGTCGTGGGACTGAAGCTTTCTTT. Protein product: CASSRRGTEAFF. The whole variable domain, remainder taken from reference TRBV5-8 and TRBJ1-1, is EAGVTQSPTHLIKTRGQQATLRCSPISGHTSVYWYQQALGLGLQFLLWYDEGEERNRGNFPPRFSGRQFPNYSSELNVNALELEDSALYLCASSRRGTEAFFGQGTRLTVV.